A selection of T cell receptor beta chains follows, all from one sample in a study of shared clonotypes between healthy human individuals. Clones were sequenced by immunoSEQ multiplex PCR, and TCRdb holds only the in-frame ones, with some missing. The table lists 2 million to 2.5 million clones, around 95% of them singletons, with over 0.1% in the top ten. The sample taken for sequencing was naive CD4+ T cells sorted from blood. All receptors derive from a man younger than 35 in good health. CDR3s include the opening cysteine and the closing phenylalanine or tryptophan. The D gene is left open where the match is weak. Rows may omit the clone size; those that give it use once, few, many or a size class.

NA	NA	TRBV30	TRBJ1-4	TGTGCCTGGGCCTATGGGGCTTATGAAAAACTGTTTTTT	CAWAYGAYEKLFF
NA	NA	TRBV10-3	TRBJ2-5	TGTGCCATCAGTGTGACGCAGCGGGAGACCCAGTACTTC	CAISVTQRETQYF
NA	NA	TRBV6-5	TRBJ2-1	TGTGCCACCACGCGAGGCAGGAGCTCCTACAATGAGCAGTTCTTC	CATTRGRSSYNEQFF
NA	NA	TRBV5-1	TRBJ2-5	TGCGCCAGCAGCTCCCTCCAGGGTGGTGGTGAGGAGACCCAGTACTTC	CASSSLQGGGEETQYF
NA	once	TRBV29-1	TRBJ1-2	TGCAGCGTTGAGGGGGACGGGGCTAACTATGGCTACACCTTC	CSVEGDGANYGYTF
NA	NA	TRBV7-2	TRBJ2-7	TGTGCCAGCAGCTTAGGGGCCAGCCGTGAGCAGTACTTC	CASSLGASREQYF
NA	NA	TRBV6-1	TRBJ2-7	TGTGCCAGCAGTGGGGGTACTAACGAGCAGTACTTC	CASSGGTNEQYF
NA	NA	TRBV12-5	TRBJ1-4	TGTGCTAGTGGTTTGCTACCCAGGGACCGGGAAAAACTGTTTTTT	CASGLLPRDREKLFF
TRBD1	NA	TRBV2	TRBJ2-7	TGTGCCAGCAAAGAGACAGGGTCCCACGAGCAGTACTTC	CASKETGSHEQYF
NA	NA	TRBV9	TRBJ1-3	TGTGCCAGCAGCCCTAGCCACTCGGGAAACACCATATATTTT	CASSPSHSGNTIYF
NA	NA	TRBV5-4	TRBJ2-7	TGTGCCAGCAGCATGCCGGGACAGGGGGCAACTAGCGGGAGGGTCGGGCAGTACTTC	CASSMPGQGATSGRVGQYF
NA	NA	TRBV5-1	TRBJ1-1	TGCGCCAGCAGCTTGCGGTTTACAGTGAACACTGAAGCTTTCTTT	CASSLRFTVNTEAFF